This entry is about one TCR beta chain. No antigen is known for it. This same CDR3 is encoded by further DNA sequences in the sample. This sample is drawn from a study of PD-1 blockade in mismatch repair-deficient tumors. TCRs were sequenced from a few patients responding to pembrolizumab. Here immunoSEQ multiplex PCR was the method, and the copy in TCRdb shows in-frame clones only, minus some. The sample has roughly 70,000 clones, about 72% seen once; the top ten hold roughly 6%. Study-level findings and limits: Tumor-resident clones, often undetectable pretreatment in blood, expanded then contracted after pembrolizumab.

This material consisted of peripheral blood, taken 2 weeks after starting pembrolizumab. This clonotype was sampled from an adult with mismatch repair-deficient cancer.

CDR3 DNA sequence: TGCAGCGTTTCACTGGATCACGAGCAGTACTTC. Protein: CSVSLDHEQYF. The rearrangement links TRBV29-1 to TRBJ2-7; D remains ambiguous. CDR3 length: 11 residues. V lost 5 bases and J 5 bases, leaving 10 bases between the germline ends. From germline, CDR1 is SQVTM and CDR2 ANQGSEA.